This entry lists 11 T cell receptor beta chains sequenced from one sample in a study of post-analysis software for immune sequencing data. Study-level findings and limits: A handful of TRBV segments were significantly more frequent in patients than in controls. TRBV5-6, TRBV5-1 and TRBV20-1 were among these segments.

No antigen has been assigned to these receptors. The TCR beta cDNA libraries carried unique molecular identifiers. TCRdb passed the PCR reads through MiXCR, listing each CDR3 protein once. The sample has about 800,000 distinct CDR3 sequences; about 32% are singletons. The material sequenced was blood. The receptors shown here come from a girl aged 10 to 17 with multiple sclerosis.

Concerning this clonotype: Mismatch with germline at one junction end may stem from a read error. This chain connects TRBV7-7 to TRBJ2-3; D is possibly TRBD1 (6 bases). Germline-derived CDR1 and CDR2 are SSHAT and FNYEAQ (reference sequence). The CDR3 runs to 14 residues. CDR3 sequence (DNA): TGTGCTAGCAGCGTAGGGACAAGCACAGATACGCAGTATTTT. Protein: CASSVGTSTDTQYF.

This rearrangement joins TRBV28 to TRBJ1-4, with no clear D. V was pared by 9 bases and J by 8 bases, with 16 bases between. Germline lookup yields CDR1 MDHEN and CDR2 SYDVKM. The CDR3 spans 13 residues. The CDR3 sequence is CASRPTTEEKLFF. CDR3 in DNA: TGTGCCAGTAGACCCACGACGGAAGAAAAACTGTTTTTT.

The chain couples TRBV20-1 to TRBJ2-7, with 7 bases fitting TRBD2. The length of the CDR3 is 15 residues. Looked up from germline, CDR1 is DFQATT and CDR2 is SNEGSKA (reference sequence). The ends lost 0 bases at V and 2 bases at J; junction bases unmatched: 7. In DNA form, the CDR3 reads TGCAGTGCTAGAGATTTACTAGCGACTACCTACGAGCAGTACTTC. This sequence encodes CSARDLLATTYEQYF.

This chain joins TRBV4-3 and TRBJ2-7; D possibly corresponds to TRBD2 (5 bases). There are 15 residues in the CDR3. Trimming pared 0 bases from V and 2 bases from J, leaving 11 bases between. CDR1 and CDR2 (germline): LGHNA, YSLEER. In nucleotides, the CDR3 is TGCGCCAGCAGCCAAGAGCGGGCCCACACCTACGAGCAGTACTTC. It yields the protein CASSQERAHTYEQYF.

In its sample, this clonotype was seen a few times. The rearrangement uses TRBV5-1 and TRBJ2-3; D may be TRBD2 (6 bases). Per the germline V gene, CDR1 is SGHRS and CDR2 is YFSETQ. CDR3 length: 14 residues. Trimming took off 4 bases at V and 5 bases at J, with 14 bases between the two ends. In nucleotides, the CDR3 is TGCGCCAGCAGCCGGTCGGGGGTCGGAGATACGCAGTATTTT. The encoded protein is CASSRSGVGDTQYF.

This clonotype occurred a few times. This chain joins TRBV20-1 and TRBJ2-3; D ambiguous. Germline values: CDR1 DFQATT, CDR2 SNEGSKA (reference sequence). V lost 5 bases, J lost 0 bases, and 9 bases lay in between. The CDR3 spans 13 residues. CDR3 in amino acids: CSAEPSSTDTQYF. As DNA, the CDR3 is TGCAGTGCTGAGCCCTCTAGCACAGATACGCAGTATTTT.

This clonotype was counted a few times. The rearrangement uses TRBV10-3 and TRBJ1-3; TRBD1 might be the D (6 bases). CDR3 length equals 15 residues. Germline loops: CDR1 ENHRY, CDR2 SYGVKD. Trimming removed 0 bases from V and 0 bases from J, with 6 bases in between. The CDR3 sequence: CAISESTGSGNTIYF. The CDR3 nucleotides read TGTGCCATCAGTGAGTCGACAGGCTCTGGAAACACCATATATTTT.

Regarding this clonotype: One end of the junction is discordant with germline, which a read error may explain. The CDR3 sequence is CASSLAGGPIDTQYF. The DNA of the CDR3 is TGTGCCAGCAGTTTAGCGGGAGGGCCTATTGATACGCAGTATTTT. This sequence joins TRBV7-2 and TRBJ2-3; 11 nucleotides line up with TRBD2. The CDR3 loop spans 15 amino acids. Germline assignment: CDR1 SGHTA and CDR2 FQGNSA.

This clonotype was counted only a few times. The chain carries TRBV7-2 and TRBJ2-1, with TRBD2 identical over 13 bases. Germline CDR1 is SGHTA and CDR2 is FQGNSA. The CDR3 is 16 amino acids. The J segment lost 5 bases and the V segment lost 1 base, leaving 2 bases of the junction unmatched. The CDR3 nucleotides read TGTGCCAGCAGCTTAGGGACTAGCGGGGGAAACAATGAGCAGTTCTTC. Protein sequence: CASSLGTSGGNNEQFF.

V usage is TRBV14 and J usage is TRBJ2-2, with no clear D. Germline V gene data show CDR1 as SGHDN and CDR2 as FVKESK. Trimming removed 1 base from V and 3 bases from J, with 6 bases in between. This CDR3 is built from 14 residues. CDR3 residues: CASSQGLHTGELFF. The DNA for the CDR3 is TGTGCCAGCAGCCAAGGACTTCACACCGGGGAGCTGTTTTTT.

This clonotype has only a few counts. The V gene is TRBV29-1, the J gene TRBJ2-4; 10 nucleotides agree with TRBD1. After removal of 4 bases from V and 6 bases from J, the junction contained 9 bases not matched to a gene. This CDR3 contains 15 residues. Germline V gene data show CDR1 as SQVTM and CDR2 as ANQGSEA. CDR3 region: CSVGVGTGVGNIQYF. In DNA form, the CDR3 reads TGCAGCGTTGGGGTGGGGACAGGGGTCGGAAACATTCAGTACTTC.